This T cell receptor beta chain was identified in a study of blood T cell repertoires in COVID-19. The data were produced by immunoSEQ multiplex PCR, yet TCRdb's version contains in-frame clones alone and is incomplete. This sample carries about 150,000 clones, over 65% of them seen once, and the ten largest clones take 1.5% to 2%. J gave up 5 bases and V 7 bases, and 9 bases lay outside the gene matches. The CDR3 length is 16 residues. The sequencing input was peripheral blood. The chain uses TRBV23-1 and TRBJ2-2; 11 nucleotides line up with TRBD1. TRBV23-1 is placed among ORFs of uncertain function. This TCR was recovered from a man older than 75 with acute or convalescent COVID-19. CDR3 in DNA: TGCGCCAGCATCAACGGACAGGGGGCCTTTACCGGGGAGCTGTTTTTT. This translates into CASINGQGAFTGELFF.